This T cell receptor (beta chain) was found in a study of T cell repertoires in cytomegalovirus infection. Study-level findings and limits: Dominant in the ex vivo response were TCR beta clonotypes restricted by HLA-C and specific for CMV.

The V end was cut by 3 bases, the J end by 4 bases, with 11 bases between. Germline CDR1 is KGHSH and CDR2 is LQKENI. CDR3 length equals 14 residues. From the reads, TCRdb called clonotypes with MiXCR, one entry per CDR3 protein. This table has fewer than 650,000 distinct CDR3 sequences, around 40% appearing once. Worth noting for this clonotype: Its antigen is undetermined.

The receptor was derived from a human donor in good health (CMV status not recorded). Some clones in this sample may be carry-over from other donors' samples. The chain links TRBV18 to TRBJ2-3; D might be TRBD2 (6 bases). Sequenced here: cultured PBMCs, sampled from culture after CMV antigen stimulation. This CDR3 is CASSPEGWSDTQYF. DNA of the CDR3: TGTGCCAGCTCACCGGAGGGTTGGTCAGATACGCAGTATTTT.